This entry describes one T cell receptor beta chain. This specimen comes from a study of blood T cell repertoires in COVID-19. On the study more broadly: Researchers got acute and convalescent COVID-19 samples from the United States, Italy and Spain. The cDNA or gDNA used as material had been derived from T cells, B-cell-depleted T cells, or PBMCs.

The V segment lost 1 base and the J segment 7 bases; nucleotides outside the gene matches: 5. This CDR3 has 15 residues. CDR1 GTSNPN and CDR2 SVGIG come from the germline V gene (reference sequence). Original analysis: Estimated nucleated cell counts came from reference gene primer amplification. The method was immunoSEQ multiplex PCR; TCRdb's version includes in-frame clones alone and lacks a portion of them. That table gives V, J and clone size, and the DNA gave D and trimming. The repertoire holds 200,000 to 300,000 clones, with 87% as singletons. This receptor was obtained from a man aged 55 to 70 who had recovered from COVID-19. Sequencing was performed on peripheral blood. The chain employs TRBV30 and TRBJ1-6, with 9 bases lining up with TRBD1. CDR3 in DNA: TGTGCCTGGAGTGGAGACGGACAGGGGAATTCACCCCTCCACTTT. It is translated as CAWSGDGQGNSPLHF. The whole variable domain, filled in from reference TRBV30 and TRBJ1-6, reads SQTIHQWPATLVQPVGSPLSLECTVEGTSNPNLYWYRQAAGRGLQLLFYSVGIGQISSEVPQNLSASRPQDRQFILSSKKLLLSDSGFYLCAWSGDGQGNSPLHFGNGTRLTVT.